Listed here is a single TCR beta chain. This entry comes from a study of blood T cell repertoires in COVID-19. The wider study: Sample material is recorded as cDNA or gDNA derived from T cells, B-cell-depleted T cells, or PBMCs.

Under the authors' procedure: By means of reference gene primer amplification, nucleated cell counts were estimated. TCRdb's copy holds only in-frame clones and misses some; the assay was immunoSEQ multiplex PCR. V and J calls and clone size are those listed in that table; D and trimming were worked out from the DNA. The sample consists of over 120,000 clones, roughly 77% of them appearing once. Per germline, CDR1 MNHEY and CDR2 SVGAGI. The V end was cut by 9 bases, the J end by 14 bases, with 23 bases between. This CDR3 spans 14 amino acids. Sequencing was done on a sample of peripheral blood. The chain combines TRBV6-5 with TRBJ1-6; D is uncertain. This sequence originates from a woman in her sixties or seventies with COVID-19, enrolled during active disease. The CDR3: CASRRVGGSDSLHF. The DNA of the CDR3 is TGTGCCAGTCGGCGTGTAGGAGGATCTGATTCCCTCCACTTT.